Listed below are T cell receptor beta chains from one sample, sequenced in a study of CD8+ T cells in alopecia areata. The table came from immunoSEQ multiplex PCR; TCRdb's copy has only in-frame clones and leaves some out. The sample has 100,000 to 150,000 clones, around 49% seen once. The material was CD8+ T cells sorted from blood, obtained at week 0. These receptors all stem from a human donor with alopecia areata. The CDR3 runs from the conserved cysteine through the conserved F or W. Clone size is given for some rows only: seen once, a few or many times, or a class if the clone is expanded.

j_call: TRBJ2-3
v_call: TRBV11-2
clone_size: few
cdr3_aa: CASSLGSDTQYF

j_call: TRBJ1-2
v_call: TRBV11-2
clone_size: .
cdr3_aa: CASSLPPDRGGYTF

j_call: TRBJ1-6
v_call: TRBV27
clone_size: .
cdr3_aa: CASSLSLGGNSPLHF

j_call: TRBJ2-4
v_call: TRBV7-9
clone_size: .
cdr3_aa: CASSKQGAKNIQYF

j_call: TRBJ1-1
v_call: TRBV5-1
clone_size: .
cdr3_aa: CASGRSNTEAFF

j_call: TRBJ1-2
v_call: TRBV7-9
clone_size: few
cdr3_aa: CASSFLGVLNYGYTF

j_call: TRBJ1-2
v_call: TRBV7-3
clone_size: .
cdr3_aa: CASSLVRTGTNGYTF

j_call: TRBJ2-1
v_call: TRBV5-4
clone_size: few
cdr3_aa: CASSNRGLDNEQFF

j_call: TRBJ2-7
v_call: TRBV5-1
clone_size: .
cdr3_aa: CASSTDRGWSEQYF

j_call: TRBJ2-7
v_call: TRBV2
clone_size: .
cdr3_aa: CASSMRYEQYF

j_call: TRBJ1-5
v_call: TRBV7-8
clone_size: .
cdr3_aa: CASSPISNQPQHF

j_call: TRBJ2-3
v_call: TRBV29-1
clone_size: few
cdr3_aa: CSVVSERNTQYF

j_call: TRBJ2-1
v_call: TRBV5-6
clone_size: few
cdr3_aa: CASSFLENEQFF

j_call: TRBJ2-3
v_call: TRBV23-1
clone_size: few
cdr3_aa: CASLAPARGDTQYF

j_call: TRBJ2-3
v_call: TRBV14
clone_size: .
cdr3_aa: CASSQQGSTDTQYF

j_call: TRBJ2-7
v_call: TRBV23-1
clone_size: .
cdr3_aa: CASSQSKRDRSYEQYF

j_call: TRBJ1-4
v_call: TRBV6-5
clone_size: many
cdr3_aa: CASSPDRGGEKLFF

j_call: TRBJ2-7
v_call: TRBV4-1
clone_size: .
cdr3_aa: CASSQVRTSGYEQYF

j_call: TRBJ2-2
v_call: TRBV29-1
clone_size: .
cdr3_aa: CSGQGQAGELFF

j_call: TRBJ2-1
v_call: TRBV15
clone_size: once
cdr3_aa: CATSRGVPGTGGLEQFF

j_call: TRBJ1-2
v_call: TRBV7-8
clone_size: .
cdr3_aa: CASSLSEGEDYGYTF

j_call: TRBJ1-1
v_call: TRBV9
clone_size: .
cdr3_aa: CASSVGSGNTEAFF

j_call: TRBJ1-5
v_call: TRBV6-5
clone_size: .
cdr3_aa: CASSYSGDQPQHF

j_call: TRBJ2-3
v_call: TRBV4-3
clone_size: few
cdr3_aa: CASSQDLGGGFGDTQYF

j_call: TRBJ2-7
v_call: TRBV19
clone_size: .
cdr3_aa: CASSARLRDYEQYF

j_call: TRBJ2-5
v_call: TRBV15
clone_size: .
cdr3_aa: CATSAGRQETQYF

j_call: TRBJ2-3
v_call: TRBV11-2
clone_size: .
cdr3_aa: CASSLEQGTAQYF

j_call: TRBJ2-7
v_call: TRBV29-1
clone_size: .
cdr3_aa: CSVERGPREQYF

j_call: TRBJ2-7
v_call: TRBV5-6
clone_size: .
cdr3_aa: CASSLEQGLGEQYF

j_call: TRBJ2-7
v_call: TRBV6-5
clone_size: .
cdr3_aa: CASSYASSYEQYF

j_call: TRBJ2-1
v_call: TRBV10-3
clone_size: .
cdr3_aa: CAISERGPQFF

j_call: TRBJ2-5
v_call: TRBV21-1
clone_size: .
cdr3_aa: CASSLGQGRTQYF

j_call: TRBJ2-7
v_call: TRBV6-5
clone_size: .
cdr3_aa: CASSYGTSGGYEQYF

j_call: TRBJ1-5
v_call: TRBV2
clone_size: .
cdr3_aa: CASTGGYQPQHF

j_call: TRBJ1-1
v_call: TRBV27
clone_size: .
cdr3_aa: CASSPDTGTEAFF

j_call: TRBJ2-7
v_call: TRBV10-3
clone_size: .
cdr3_aa: CAISDRGASNYEQYF

j_call: TRBJ1-6
v_call: TRBV7-2
clone_size: few
cdr3_aa: CASSLKEALHF

j_call: TRBJ1-2
v_call: TRBV9
clone_size: .
cdr3_aa: CASSADRVGGYTF

j_call: TRBJ2-7
v_call: TRBV29-1
clone_size: .
cdr3_aa: CSVWHGQTDEQYF

j_call: TRBJ2-5
v_call: TRBV4-3
clone_size: few
cdr3_aa: CASSQEGLGTQETQYF

j_call: TRBJ1-1
v_call: TRBV4-2
clone_size: .
cdr3_aa: CASSPSGGAEAFF

j_call: TRBJ2-7
v_call: TRBV4-1
clone_size: .
cdr3_aa: CASSQSRDTSYEQYF

j_call: TRBJ2-1
v_call: TRBV29-1
clone_size: .
cdr3_aa: CSVEAWTRSSYNEQFF

j_call: TRBJ1-4
v_call: TRBV29-1
clone_size: .
cdr3_aa: CSVLGQGATNEKLFF

j_call: TRBJ1-5
v_call: TRBV30
clone_size: .
cdr3_aa: CAWTPGGNQPQHF

j_call: TRBJ1-1
v_call: TRBV4-2
clone_size: .
cdr3_aa: CASSQEGTAFEAFF

j_call: TRBJ2-5
v_call: TRBV7-8
clone_size: .
cdr3_aa: CASSLVGPVEETQYF

j_call: TRBJ2-7
v_call: TRBV6-5
clone_size: .
cdr3_aa: CASSRHSYEQYF

j_call: TRBJ2-3
v_call: TRBV6-5
clone_size: .
cdr3_aa: CASSISGTDTQYF

j_call: TRBJ2-2
v_call: TRBV9
clone_size: few
cdr3_aa: CASSPRVGTGELFF

j_call: TRBJ2-7
v_call: TRBV9
clone_size: .
cdr3_aa: CASSGDGYEQYF

j_call: TRBJ1-1
v_call: TRBV7-8
clone_size: .
cdr3_aa: CASSLGVPTGLNTEAFF

j_call: TRBJ2-2
v_call: TRBV29-1
clone_size: .
cdr3_aa: CSVDAANTGELFF

j_call: TRBJ2-5
v_call: TRBV18
clone_size: few
cdr3_aa: CASSHPGQGNRETQYF

j_call: TRBJ1-4
v_call: TRBV29-1
clone_size: .
cdr3_aa: CSGQGRLDEKLFF

j_call: TRBJ2-7
v_call: TRBV7-3
clone_size: .
cdr3_aa: CASSLEGARGEQYF

j_call: TRBJ2-1
v_call: TRBV4-3
clone_size: few
cdr3_aa: CASSQDAADYVRDEQFF